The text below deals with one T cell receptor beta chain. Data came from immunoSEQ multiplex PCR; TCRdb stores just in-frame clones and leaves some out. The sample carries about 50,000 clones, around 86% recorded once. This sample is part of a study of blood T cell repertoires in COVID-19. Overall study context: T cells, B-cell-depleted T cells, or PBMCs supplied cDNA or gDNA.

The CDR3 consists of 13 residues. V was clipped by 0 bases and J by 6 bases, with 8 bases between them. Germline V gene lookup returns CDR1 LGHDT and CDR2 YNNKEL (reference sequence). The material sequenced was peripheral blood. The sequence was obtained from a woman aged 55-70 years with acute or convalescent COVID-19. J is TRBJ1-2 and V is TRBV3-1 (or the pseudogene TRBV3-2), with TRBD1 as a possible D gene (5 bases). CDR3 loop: CASSQEWGDGYTF. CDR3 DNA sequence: TGTGCCAGCAGCCAAGAGTGGGGGGATGGCTACACCTTC.